One and the same sample provided the 30 T cell receptor beta chains below, sequenced in a study of radiation and T cells in renal cell carcinoma. Time point defined: blood 2 weeks post-SBRT. Treatment of the sample: 15 Gy SBRT to primary tumor, nephrectomy 4 weeks later. Some clones are missing from TCRdb's copy, which holds only in-frame ones; the method was immunoSEQ multiplex PCR. In the table there are 70,000 or so clones, roughly 87% of which are singletons. Sequencing was performed on blood, taken from a patient whose treatment included radiotherapy and nephrectomy. These receptors were taken from a man in his 60s with renal cell carcinoma.

This clone was seen just once. The V call is TRBV9, the J call TRBJ2-1, with D unclear. From germline, CDR1 is SGDLS and CDR2 YYNGEE. The CDR3 is 16 residues long. V gave up 4 bases and J gave up 3 bases, with 17 bases separating them. The CDR3 protein is CASSPGRKPIYNEQFF. The CDR3 DNA sequence: TGTGCCAGCAGCCCTGGACGGAAACCGATCTACAATGAGCAGTTCTTC.

The V gene is TRBV5-1, the J gene TRBJ1-1; D may be TRBD1 (6 bases). There are 12 residues in the CDR3. Germline values: CDR1 SGHRS, CDR2 YFSETQ. The V and J ends lost 0 bases and 7 bases respectively, with 7 bases between them. As DNA, the CDR3 is TGCGCCAGCAGCTTGGGCAGGGGTGAAGCTTTCTTT. It translates to CASSLGRGEAFF. The full variable domain, in which reference TRBV5-1 and TRBJ1-1 provide the parts outside the CDR3, is KAGVTQTPRYLIKTRGQQVTLSCSPISGHRSVSWYQQTPGQGLQFLFEYFSETQRNKGNFPGRFSGRQFSNSRSEMNVSTLELGDSALYLCASSLGRGEAFFGQGTRLTVV.

The gene calls are TRBV6-5 and TRBJ2-7; the D call may be TRBD1 or TRBD2 (5 bases each). CDR3 size: 14 residues. V was cut by 6 bases and J by 2 bases, with 14 bases left in between. Germline CDR1 reads MNHEY; CDR2 reads SVGAGI. This CDR3 is CASSYGTAAYEQYF. The CDR3 bases are TGTGCCAGCAGCTACGGGACGGCGGCCTACGAGCAGTACTTC.

The table lists this clone with a count of one. The chain combines TRBV7-9 with TRBJ1-4; D unresolved. V dropped 4 bases and J dropped 7 bases, with 10 bases sitting between them. Germline V CDR1 and CDR2: SEHNR, FQNEAQ (reference sequence). The CDR3 is 13 amino acids. CDR3 bases: TGTGCCAGCAGCTCGGCAGTCCTTGAAAAACTGTTTTTT. Protein product: CASSSAVLEKLFF.

This clone has more than one count but fewer than ten. This chain links TRBV28 with TRBJ2-5; 8 nucleotides align to TRBD2. Trimming removed 1 base from V and 1 base from J; junction bases left unmatched: 2. Germline CDR1 and CDR2: MDHEN and SYDVKM. The CDR3 is 15 amino acids. The CDR3 DNA is TGTGCCAGCAGTTTATACACTAGCGGCCAAGAGACCCAGTACTTC. Its protein is CASSLYTSGQETQYF. Supplemented by reference TRBV28 and TRBJ2-5, the full variable domain reads DVKVTQSSRYLVKRTGEKVFLECVQDMDHENMFWYRQDPGLGLRLIYFSYDVKMKEKGDIPEGYSVSREKKERFSLILESASTNQTSMYLCASSLYTSGQETQYFGPGTRLLVL.

This clone was found once. This chain joins TRBV5-3 and TRBJ1-5, with unresolved D. TRBV5-3 is assigned to the ORF class and has an uncertain function. V gave up 5 bases and J gave up 1 base, with 13 bases separating them. The CDR3 covers 15 residues. CDR3: CARRCLSKSNQPQHF. Here the CDR3 DNA reads TGTGCCAGAAGATGTCTATCAAAGAGCAATCAGCCCCAGCATTTT.

The rearrangement links TRBV28 to TRBJ2-7; TRBD1 aligns across 7 bases. Germline V gene lookup returns CDR1 MDHEN and CDR2 SYDVKM. The CDR3 runs 14 residues. Trimming at V came to 6 bases and at J to 3 bases, leaving 8 bases not matched to a gene. Here the CDR3 DNA reads TGTGCCAGCAGGGGACAGTCCAATTACTACGAGCAGTACTTC. Protein product: CASRGQSNYYEQYF.

V is TRBV7-2 and J is TRBJ2-5; a possible D gene is TRBD2 (5 bases). This CDR3 has 14 residues. V lost 3 bases and J lost 2, with 10 bases in between. Germline V CDR1 and CDR2: SGHTA, FQGNSA. CDR3 in amino acids: CASSFRGLQETQYF. The CDR3 region has the DNA TGTGCCAGCAGCTTTCGGGGTCTTCAAGAGACCCAGTACTTC.

This clone was detected a few times. The genes are TRBV7-9 and TRBJ2-6; D perhaps matches TRBD1 (5 bases). Germline CDR1 SEHNR, CDR2 FQNEAQ (reference sequence). The CDR3 extends over 14 amino acids. Trimming stripped 11 bases from V and 0 bases from J, with 11 bases between. The CDR3 DNA follows: TGTGCCGCGGACAAAAACTCTGGGGCCAACGTCCTGACTTTC. Translating it yields CAADKNSGANVLTF.

The chain is built from TRBV7-2 and TRBJ2-1, with D perhaps matching TRBD2 (5 bases). The CDR3 is 16 residues long. The germline CDR1 and CDR2 sequences are SGHTA and FQGNSA. Trimming removed 5 bases from V and 6 bases from J, with 20 bases in between. The CDR3 spells CASSPQDFLRRNEQFF. CDR3 bases: TGTGCCAGCAGCCCTCAGGACTTCTTACGTCGCAATGAGCAGTTCTTC.

This clone came up a few times. This chain connects TRBV27 to TRBJ2-1; 11 bases are shared with TRBD2. The J segment lost 4 bases and the V segment lost 5 bases, leaving 4 bases of the junction unmatched. The CDR3 is made up of 15 amino acids. CDR1 is MNHEY and CDR2 is SMNVEV in the germline V gene (reference sequence). The CDR3 here is CASSPGLAAYNEQFF. In DNA form, the CDR3 reads TGTGCCAGCAGTCCGGGACTAGCGGCTTACAATGAGCAGTTCTTC.

This clone was observed a handful of times. The chain combines TRBV5-1 with TRBJ2-5; D is ambiguous. CDR1 and CDR2 from the germline V gene are SGHRS and YFSETQ. V was trimmed by 2 bases and J by 3 bases, leaving 2 bases between them. The CDR3 length is 11 residues. CDR3 protein: CASSLKETQYF. DNA of the CDR3: TGCGCCAGCAGCTTAAAAGAGACCCAGTACTTC. Complete variable domain (other parts from reference TRBV5-1 and TRBJ2-5): KAGVTQTPRYLIKTRGQQVTLSCSPISGHRSVSWYQQTPGQGLQFLFEYFSETQRNKGNFPGRFSGRQFSNSRSEMNVSTLELGDSALYLCASSLKETQYFGPGTRLLVL.

This sequence joins TRBV19 and TRBJ1-1; 7 nucleotides line up with TRBD1. The CDR3 sequence is 13 residues long. V lost 11 bases, J lost 0 bases, and 6 bases stayed unmatched. Germline-derived CDR1 and CDR2 are LNHDA and SQIVND (reference sequence). This CDR3 reads CAAGTALNTEAFF. CDR3 in DNA: TGTGCCGCCGGGACAGCACTGAACACTGAAGCTTTCTTT.

The V call is TRBV29-1, the J call TRBJ2-3; D may correspond to TRBD1 or TRBD2 (5 bases each). This CDR3 contains 14 residues. The V gene's germline CDR1 is SQVTM and CDR2 ANQGSEA. V gave up 4 bases and J gave up 2 bases, with 13 bases separating them. The CDR3 DNA sequence: TGCAGCGTTGCCGGGGCCCTTGACACAGATACGCAGTATTTT. Its translation: CSVAGALDTDTQYF.

The chain has TRBV9 and TRBJ1-2, with D perhaps matching TRBD1 (6 bases). V was cut by 2 bases and J by 0 bases, with 8 bases left in between. CDR3 length: 14 residues. The germline CDR1 and CDR2 sequences are SGDLS and YYNGEE. CDR3 in amino acids: CASSVGDTNYGYTF. The CDR3 DNA reads as TGTGCCAGCAGCGTGGGGGACACTAACTATGGCTACACCTTC.

Here the CDR3 DNA reads TGTGCCAGCAGCCAAGATCCGGCAGCGGAGCAGTTCTTC. This translates into CASSQDPAAEQFF. The chain joins TRBV4-2 to TRBJ2-1; D is undetermined. CDR1 and CDR2 (germline): LGHNA, YNFKEQ. The CDR3 spans 13 residues. Trimming removed 0 bases from V and 10 bases from J, with 10 bases in between.

This clone turned up a few times. This sequence joins TRBV4-1 and TRBJ1-4, with D unclear. The CDR3 sequence is 14 residues long. V gave up 1 base and J gave up 8 bases, with 11 bases separating them. Germline CDR1 and CDR2: MGHRA and YSYEKL. The CDR3 spells CASSQAGGWEKLFF. CDR3 in DNA: TGCGCCAGCAGCCAAGCAGGCGGGTGGGAAAAACTGTTTTTT.

This chain joins TRBV10-3 and TRBJ1-3, with D possibly TRBD1 on 6 matching bases. Germline loops: CDR1 ENHRY, CDR2 SYGVKD. V was pared by 2 bases and J by 1 base, with 9 bases between. This CDR3 contains 15 residues. The CDR3 protein is CAISENRVSGNTIYF. The CDR3 DNA is TGTGCCATCAGTGAGAACAGGGTTTCTGGAAACACCATATATTTT.

This clone has only a few counts. Written as DNA, the CDR3 is TGTGCCAGCGGGCGGGAGTCTCCCTACAATGAGCAGTTCTTC. It codes for CASGRESPYNEQFF. The chain couples TRBV27 to TRBJ2-1, with 7 bases lining up with TRBD2. Germline V gene lookup returns CDR1 MNHEY and CDR2 SMNVEV (reference sequence). Trimming removed 8 bases from V and 2 bases from J; junction bases left unmatched: 6. CDR3 length equals 14 residues.

The rearrangement uses TRBV10-3 and TRBJ1-1; D gene unclear. The CDR3 length is 14 residues. CDR1 is ENHRY and CDR2 is SYGVKD in the germline V gene. The V and J ends lost 1 base and 0 bases respectively, with 6 bases between them. This CDR3 is CAISEYRLNTEAFF. CDR3 nucleotide sequence: TGTGCCATCAGTGAGTATAGGCTGAACACTGAAGCTTTCTTT.

This chain connects TRBV18 to TRBJ2-5, with D possibly called TRBD1 or TRBD2 (5 bases each). The germline V and J ends were trimmed by 6 bases and 4 bases, with 18 bases remaining between them. The germline V gene has CDR1 KGHSH and CDR2 LQKENI. There are 15 residues in the CDR3. CDR3: CASSSGAASSETQYF. The DNA for the CDR3 is TGTGCCAGCTCTTCCGGGGCCGCCTCTTCAGAGACCCAGTACTTC.

This clone showed up just a few times. V is TRBV21-1 and J is TRBJ2-1; no DNA check was done on the table's D call, TRBD2. TRBV21-1 is marked as a pseudogene. The CDR3 consists of 18 residues. CDR3 amino acids: CASSTLKDGTSGIDEQFF. The DNA of the CDR3 is TGTGCCAGCAGCACACTCAAAGACGGGACTAGCGGGATCGATGAGCAGTTCTTC.

This chain uses TRBV5-8 with TRBJ2-2; 8 bases align to TRBD1. The CDR3 sequence is 15 residues long. Trimming cost V 10 bases and J 6 bases; bases outside gene matches: 14. Germline V gene data show CDR1 as SGHTS and CDR2 as YDEGEE. In DNA, the CDR3 is TGTGCCTACACTCGGACAGGGATATTGGCCGGGGAGCTGTTTTTT. This codes for CAYTRTGILAGELFF. The whole variable domain, filled in from reference TRBV5-8 and TRBJ2-2, reads EAGVTQSPTHLIKTRGQQATLRCSPISGHTSVYWYQQALGLGLQFLLWYDEGEERNRGNFPPRFSGRQFPNYSSELNVNALELEDSALYLCAYTRTGILAGELFFGEGSRLTVL.

The gene calls are TRBV6-1 and TRBJ2-7; no clear D. This CDR3 comprises 12 residues. V lost 7 bases and J 1 base, leaving 8 bases between the germline ends. Germline CDR1 reads MNHNS; CDR2 reads SASEGT. The CDR3: CASTTQSYEQYF. The CDR3 DNA reads as TGTGCCAGCACGACACAGTCCTACGAGCAGTACTTC.

The rearrangement uses TRBV5-8 and TRBJ1-2; the D is unclear. The CDR3 loop spans 12 amino acids. Trimming left V 10 bases short and J 6 bases short, with 16 bases between. Looked up from germline, CDR1 is SGHTS and CDR2 is YDEGEE. CDR3 DNA sequence: TGTGCCTTCCAGGACCTATTTAATGGCTACACCTTC. Its translation is CAFQDLFNGYTF.

This clone was observed a handful of times. The rearrangement joins TRBV9 to TRBJ1-1; D is ambiguous. Germline CDR1 and CDR2: SGDLS and YYNGEE. The germline V and J ends were trimmed by 2 bases and 4 bases, with 9 bases remaining between them. This CDR3 is 13 amino acids long. Written as DNA, the CDR3 is TGTGCCAGCAGCGTCGGAGGGAGCACTGAAGCTTTCTTT. Translated, it gives CASSVGGSTEAFF.

The chain carries TRBV5-6 and TRBJ2-4; D not certain. CDR3 length: 13 residues. Trimming cost V 4 bases and J 6 bases, with 11 bases left between them. Looked up from germline, CDR1 is SGHDT and CDR2 is YYEEEE. CDR3 sequence: CASSAISLNIQYF. CDR3 DNA: TGTGCCAGCAGCGCAATTTCGCTAAACATTCAGTACTTC.

The chain uses TRBV5-4 and TRBJ1-1; D gene ambiguous. In germline, CDR1 is SGHNT, CDR2 YYREEE (reference sequence). The V and J ends lost 4 bases and 1 base respectively, with 11 bases between them. The CDR3 is 14 residues long. The CDR3 here is CASSRDTPNTEAFF. The CDR3 DNA reads TGTGCCAGCAGCAGAGACACCCCGAACACTGAAGCTTTCTTT.

The chain carries TRBV6-1 and TRBJ2-6, with no clear D. V was pared by 3 bases and J by 0 bases, with 9 bases between. The CDR3 loop spans 16 amino acids. Germline assignment: CDR1 MNHNS and CDR2 SASEGT. The CDR3 DNA follows: TGTGCCAGCAGTGACGGCCGCAGCTCTGGGGCCAACGTCCTGACTTTC. This encodes CASSDGRSSGANVLTF.

J is TRBJ2-3 and V is TRBV13; no reliable D call. CDR1 and CDR2 (germline): PRHDT, FYEKMQ (reference sequence). The CDR3 consists of 12 residues. V lost 6 bases and J lost 6, with 10 bases in between. CDR3 region: CASRAGPDTQYF. CDR3 nucleotides: TGTGCCAGCAGGGCTGGGCCTGATACGCAGTATTTT.